Shown below are 2 T cell receptor beta chains from a single sample sequenced in a study of CD4 T cells in relation to SARS-CoV-2 and coronaviruses. Antigens of these TCRs are unknown. The unexposed donors gave CD4+ T cells in about 2011-2019, prior to COVID-19. The cells were cultured for around ten days before CD4+ T cells were isolated. The assay was immunoSEQ multiplex PCR, and TCRdb's table has in-frame clones only and misses some. The data contain more than 20,000 clones, approximately 70% of them seen just once; the ten biggest clones take up 16%. The specimen was CD4+ T cells from PBMCs, cultured in vitro. These receptor sequences come from a human donor in good health.

This sequence joins TRBV6-4 and TRBJ1-6; 7 nucleotides line up with TRBD1. This CDR3 is 13 amino acids long. Germline CDR1 reads MRHNA; CDR2 reads SNTAGT. V gave up 6 bases and J gave up 5 bases; unmatched junction bases: 1. For the CDR3, the DNA is TGTGCCAGCAGACAGGGGAATAATTCACCCCTCCACTTT. As protein: CASRQGNNSPLHF.

This clone was observed a handful of times. The rearrangement joins TRBV29-1 to TRBJ2-1, with 11 bases aligning to TRBD2. J was trimmed by 7 bases and V by 6 bases; bases with no gene match: 8. The V gene's germline CDR1 is SQVTM and CDR2 ANQGSEA. The CDR3 runs 14 residues. The chain's CDR3 is CSVATSGSGNEQFF. The CDR3 region has the DNA TGCAGCGTCGCAACTAGCGGGAGTGGGAATGAGCAGTTCTTC.